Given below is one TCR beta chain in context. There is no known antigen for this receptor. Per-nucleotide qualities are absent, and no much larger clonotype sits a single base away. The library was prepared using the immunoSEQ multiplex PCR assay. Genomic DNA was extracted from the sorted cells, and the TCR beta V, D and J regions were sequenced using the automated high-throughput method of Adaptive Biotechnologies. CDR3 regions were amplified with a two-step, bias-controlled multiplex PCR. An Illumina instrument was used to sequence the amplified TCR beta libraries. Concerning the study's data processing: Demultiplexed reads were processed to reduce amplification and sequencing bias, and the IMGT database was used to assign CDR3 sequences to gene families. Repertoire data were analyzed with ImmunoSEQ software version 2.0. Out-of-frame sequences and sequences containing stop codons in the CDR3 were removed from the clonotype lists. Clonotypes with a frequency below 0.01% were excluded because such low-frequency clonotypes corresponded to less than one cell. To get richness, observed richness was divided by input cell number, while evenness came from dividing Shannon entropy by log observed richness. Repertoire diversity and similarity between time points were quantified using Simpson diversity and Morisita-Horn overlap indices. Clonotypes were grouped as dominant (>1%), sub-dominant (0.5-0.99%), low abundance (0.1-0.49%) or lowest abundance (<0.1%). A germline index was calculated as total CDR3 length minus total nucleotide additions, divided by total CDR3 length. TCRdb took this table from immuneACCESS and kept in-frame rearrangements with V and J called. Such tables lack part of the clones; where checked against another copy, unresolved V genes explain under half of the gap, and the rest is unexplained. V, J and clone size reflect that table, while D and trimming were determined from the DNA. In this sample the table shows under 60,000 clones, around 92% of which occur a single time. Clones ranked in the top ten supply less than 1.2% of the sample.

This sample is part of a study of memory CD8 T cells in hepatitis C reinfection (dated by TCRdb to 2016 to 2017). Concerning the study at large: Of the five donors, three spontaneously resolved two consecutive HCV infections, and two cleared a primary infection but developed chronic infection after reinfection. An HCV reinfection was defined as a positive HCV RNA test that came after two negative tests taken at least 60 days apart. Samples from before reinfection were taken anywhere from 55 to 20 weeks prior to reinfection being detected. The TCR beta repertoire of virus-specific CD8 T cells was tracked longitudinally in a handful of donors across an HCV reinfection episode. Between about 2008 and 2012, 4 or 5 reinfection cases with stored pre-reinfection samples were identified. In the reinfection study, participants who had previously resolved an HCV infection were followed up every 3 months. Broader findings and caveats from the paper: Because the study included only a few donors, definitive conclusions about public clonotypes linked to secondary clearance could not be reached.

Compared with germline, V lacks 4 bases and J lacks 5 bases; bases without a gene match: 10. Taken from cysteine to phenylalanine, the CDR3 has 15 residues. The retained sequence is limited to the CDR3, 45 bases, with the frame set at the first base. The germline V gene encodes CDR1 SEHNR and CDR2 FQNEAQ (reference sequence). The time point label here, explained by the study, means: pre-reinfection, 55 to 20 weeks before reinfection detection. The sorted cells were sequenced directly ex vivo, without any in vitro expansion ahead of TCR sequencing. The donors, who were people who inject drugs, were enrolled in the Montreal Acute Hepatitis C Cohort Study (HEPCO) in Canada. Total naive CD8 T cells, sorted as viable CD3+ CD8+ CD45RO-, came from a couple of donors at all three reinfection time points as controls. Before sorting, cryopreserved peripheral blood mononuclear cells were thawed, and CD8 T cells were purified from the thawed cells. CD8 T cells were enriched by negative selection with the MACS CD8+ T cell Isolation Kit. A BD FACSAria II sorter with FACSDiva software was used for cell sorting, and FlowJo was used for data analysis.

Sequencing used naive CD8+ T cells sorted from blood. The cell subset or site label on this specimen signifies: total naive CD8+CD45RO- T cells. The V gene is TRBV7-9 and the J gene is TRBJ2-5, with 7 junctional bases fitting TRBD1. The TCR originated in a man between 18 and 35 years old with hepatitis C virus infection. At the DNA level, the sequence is TGTGCCAGCAGCTCGGGGCAGGGGGTTAGGGAGACCCAGTACTTC. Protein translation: CASSSGQGVRETQYF.